This TCR beta chain stems from a study of Tregs in tolerant kidney transplant recipients (dated 2019 in TCRdb). Describing the broader study: Related donors were used in the transplants with nonmyeloablative bone marrow transplantation, and mixed chimerism was transient in the human trials. TCRbeta sequencing was used in the study to identify donor-specific regulatory T cells before combined kidney and bone marrow transplantation, and the identified cells were then tracked after transplant.

Per the germline V gene, ENHRY is the CDR1 and SYGVKD is the CDR2. The trim is 4 bases for V and 8 bases for J, with a gap of 20 bases between the germline ends. Including cysteine and phenylalanine, the CDR3 has 16 amino acids. Here the CDR3 DNA is all that survives: 48 bases in frame from base 1. In the case of this clone: Its binding antigen is unknown. Per-nucleotide qualities are absent, and no much larger clonotype sits a single base away.

Study-wide findings and limitations: In tolerant patients, donor-specific Tregs expanded more than Tregs overall, which suggests antigen-driven rather than nonspecific expansion. Biological reproducibility was not directly addressed, though technical replication error appeared minimal. Because the PCR primers were changed over time for some patients, nucleotide-level comparison could not be performed across the samples from those patients. Expanding Tregs with activated donor B cells appeared to identify the most biologically relevant and donor-specific TCRbeta repertoire. Because the study included only a small number of patients, the results must be confirmed in larger populations and under other immunosuppression protocols.

Per the publication, the time point label means: blood sample drawn before combined kidney and bone marrow transplant. Thawed PBMCs were FACS-sorted into unstimulated Tregs (CD4+CD25+CD127-), CD4+ non-Tregs (CD4+CD25-), CD4 cells and CD8 cells. Prior to Treg sorting, thawed PBMCs were rested overnight with 200 IU/ml IL-2 at 37 degrees C. Patients were 4 combined kidney and bone marrow transplant recipients from the ITN036ST trial, and only these trial subjects had samples available. Healthy control blood was separated into PBMCs by Ficoll density gradient and cryopreserved, and patient PBMCs were collected both before and after transplant. Genomic DNA was extracted from sorted cells with the QIAGEN DNeasy Blood and Tissue Kit for TCRbeta CDR3 sequencing. High-throughput TCRbeta CDR3 sequencing was carried out commercially through immunoSEQ, with PCR amplification with bias correction and internal controls included. In the source study's methods: Unique productive TCRbeta sequences were defined by CDR3 nucleotide sequence where primers matched, otherwise by CDR3 amino acid sequence with Vbeta and Jbeta genes. As a correction for sorting error, sequences shared between sorted populations at a frequency ratio of 2:1 or less were discarded, and the remaining shared sequences were assigned to the higher population. Sequences were defined as donor-reactive when expanded at least 5-fold in CFSE-low cells versus unstimulated cells and present at a frequency of at least 0.01% in CFSE-low cells. Jensen-Shannon divergence calculated on the top 100 TCRbeta sequences ranked by frequency was used to measure repertoire divergence. For samples with multiple sequencing runs, sorting error was corrected separately for each run before the runs were pooled. The table comes from immuneACCESS by way of TCRdb, which keeps in-frame sequences with V and J called. Part of the clones is missing from these tables; in studies checked, under half for an unresolved V gene and the rest for unknown reasons. Clonal size and the V and J genes are those of that table, whereas D and trimming came from the DNA. The sample table contains under 95,000 clones; only one count was recorded for 80% to 95% of them. The top ten hold 0.34% of the sample.

Sequencing used Tregs from blood, obtained before the transplant. The chain joins TRBV10-3 to TRBJ1-4; TRBD1 might be the D gene, on 6 matching bases. This TCR was sampled from a human donor who received a combined kidney and bone marrow transplant. The CDR3 protein: CAISAGGGAIGEKLFF. The bases read TGTGCCATCAGTGCGGGCGGGGGGGCAATAGGAGAAAAACTGTTTTTT.